This TCR beta chain was recovered during a study of blood T cells in healthy people across ages (dated by TCRdb to between 2014 and 2016). Background on the whole study: In model experiments, roughly one uniquely barcoded TCR beta cDNA molecule per two T cells was captured by template switching. Age-related changes in TCR beta repertoire diversity were measured in the study by deep sequencing normalized with unique cDNA molecular identifiers. The donors were divided into four age groups: young (average around 15 years), middle-aged (approximately 42), aged (roughly 66) and long-lived (about 79). To avoid experimental bias, donors of different ages were spread randomly across the sequencing lanes. Using the same blood draw, the study looked at two additional independent replicas of 1 million unique cDNA reads for two donors, one aged 18 to 30 and the other aged 80 or older. Results and caveats for the whole study, not just this receptor: Compared with the aged group, the long-lived group had more naive CD4+ T cells, fewer expanded clones and increased TCR diversity, a pattern suggesting age selection. The percentage of naive T cells measured by flow cytometry correlated strongly with observed TCR beta diversity. Conclusive comparison of naive and antigen-experienced compartments was prevented by the profiling of bulk unsorted PBMCs. Total diversity estimates from one million sequenced T cells were considered lower bounds and underestimates. Donor CMV infection status was unknown, potentially confounding age-related changes in expanded clonotypes. Observed TCR beta diversity per million T cells fell roughly linearly with age, and a significant reduction was already apparent by age roughly 40.

Library prep was done by 5' RACE. These reads were obtained on an Illumina HiSeq 2500. The second PCR ran for about 6 to 11 cycles and used a J-beta primer mix along with a sample-barcoded 5' primer. A unique molecular identifier was introduced onto each TCR beta cDNA molecule by a template-switch 5' adaptor carrying 12 random nucleotides. Each sample yielded at least 2.5 million CDR3-containing paired-end reads. First-strand cDNA was synthesized from all RNA with the Mint cDNA synthesis kit, primed by a TRBC-specific oligonucleotide. All cDNA was treated with uracil-DNA glycosylase and then went through a first 18-cycle PCR with the universal primers M1SS and BC2_uni_R. The study's own analysis went as follows. Normalization of each sample was performed by random selection of 1 million high-quality reads, each carrying a distinct molecular identifier. Instead of being binned into consensus sequences, reads with shared molecular identifiers were discarded. MiTCR, run with a Q25 quality threshold and the strictest error-elimination algorithm, handled CDR3 identification, clonotype clustering and error correction. A nonparametric unseen species model with Euler transformation was used to estimate a lower bound on total TCR beta diversity. In TCRdb, the public reads were trimmed at Q25 with fastp and aligned with MiXCR, with productive beta chains retained. CDR3 protein sequences are deduplicated, and each keeps its most common genes and DNA. The V and J calls were not made by the authors but by TCRdb's processing. The sample records about a million distinct CDR3 sequences, less than 45% of which are singletons. The ten largest make up less than 15% of the sample.

Sequences SGHRS (CDR1) and YFSETQ (CDR2) are obtained from the germline V gene. CDR3 length: 14 amino acids, cysteine to phenylalanine. The DNA shown is the 42-base CDR3, in frame from base 1. V is reduced by 4 bases and J by 6 bases, leaving a spacing of 15 bases between them. The approximately 40 donors, aged about 6 to 95 years, were systemically healthy Caucasian individuals from Russia. Approximately 10 milliliters of peripheral blood were collected from each donor into EDTA-treated Vacutainer tubes. Ficoll-Paque density-gradient centrifugation was used to isolate PBMCs, with at least 6.5 million per sample. Total RNA was extracted from PBMCs with Trizol reagent, with at least 5 micrograms obtained per sample. For every donor, an aliquot of PBMCs went through flow cytometry to measure the percentages of naive CD45RAhigh/CD27high T cells. Details on this clonotype: Its antigen is currently not known. No per-base quality is available; no much larger clone lies one base away.

This clonotype was sampled from a man aged 18-30 years in good health. Recombination linked TRBV5-1 to TRBJ2-3; perhaps TRBD2 is the D gene, with 6 bases matching. The sequenced material came from blood. The CDR3 protein: CASSQRGGYDTQYF. The DNA sequence is as follows: TGCGCCAGCAGCCAACGGGGAGGTTATGATACGCAGTATTTT.